The sequence of this T cell receptor beta chain was determined in a study of Graves' ophthalmopathy and Graves' hyperthyroidism. A volume of 9.5 to 10 ml of fresh peripheral blood supplied the PBMCs. CDR3 regions of TCR beta were amplified from RNA transcripts. Second-round multiplex PCR came after first-round RT-PCR with HTBI primers. TCRdb analysed the multiplex PCR reads with MiXCR anew, one entry per CDR3 protein. Here the sample spans some 170,000 distinct CDR3 sequences, 35% to 45% being singletons. This clonotype showed up just a few times. Germline V CDR1 and CDR2: SGHTA, FQGNSA. V was clipped by 0 bases and J by 0 bases, with 12 bases between them. The CDR3 contains 17 residues.

The origin of this receptor is a man younger than 45 with Graves' ophthalmopathy. The chain links TRBV7-2 to TRBJ1-3; D is uncertain. Sequenced material: peripheral blood. CDR3 residues: CASSLASVGLSGNTIYF. CDR3 DNA: TGTGCCAGCAGCTTAGCTTCGGTGGGCCTCTCTGGAAACACCATATATTTT.